This T cell receptor (beta chain) was documented in a study of CD8+ T cells in alopecia areata. This clone was seen only a few times. The antigen remains undetermined. Study-wide results and caveats: Especially in alopecia totalis/universalis, lesional scalp showed greater clonality than normal scalp did.

The sequencing template was cDNA reverse transcribed from extracted RNA. Profiling relied on immunoSEQ multiplex PCR, and the TCRdb table lists in-frame clones only, not all of them. This table has about 200,000 clones, more than 55% appearing once. The V gene's germline CDR1 is SGHTA and CDR2 FQGNSA. The length of the CDR3 is 17 residues. The junction had 8 bases not matched to a gene; V was cut back by 3 bases and J by 0 bases. This receptor was obtained from a human donor in good health. V usage is TRBV7-2 and J usage is TRBJ2-3, with 8 bases fitting TRBD1. Sequenced: CD8+ T cells sorted from blood. CDR3 amino acids: CASSLEDRAESTDTQYF. The DNA for the CDR3 is TGTGCCAGCAGCTTGGAGGACAGGGCGGAAAGCACAGATACGCAGTATTTT.